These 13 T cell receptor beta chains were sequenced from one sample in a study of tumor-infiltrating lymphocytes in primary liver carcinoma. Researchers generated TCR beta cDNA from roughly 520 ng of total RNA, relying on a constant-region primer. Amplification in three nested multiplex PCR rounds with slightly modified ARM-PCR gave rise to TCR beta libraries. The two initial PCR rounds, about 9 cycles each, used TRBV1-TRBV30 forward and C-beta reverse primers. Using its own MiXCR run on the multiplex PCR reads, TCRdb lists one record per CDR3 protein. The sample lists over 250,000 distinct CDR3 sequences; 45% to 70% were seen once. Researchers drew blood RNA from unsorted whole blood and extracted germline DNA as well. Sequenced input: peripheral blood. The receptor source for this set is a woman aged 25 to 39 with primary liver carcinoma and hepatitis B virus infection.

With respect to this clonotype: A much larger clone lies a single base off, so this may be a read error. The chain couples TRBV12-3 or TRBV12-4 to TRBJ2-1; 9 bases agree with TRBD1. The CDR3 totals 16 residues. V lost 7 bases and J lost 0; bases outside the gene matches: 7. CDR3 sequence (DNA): TGTGCCAGCAAGGGACAGGGACCGAGCTCCTACAATGAGCAGTTCTTC. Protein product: CASKGQGPSSYNEQFF.

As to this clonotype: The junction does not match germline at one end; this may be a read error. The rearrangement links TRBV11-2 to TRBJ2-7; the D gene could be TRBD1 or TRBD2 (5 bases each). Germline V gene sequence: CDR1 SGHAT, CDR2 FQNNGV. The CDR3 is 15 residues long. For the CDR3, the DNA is TGTGGCAGCAGCTCTCCTGGGACGGGTACCTATGAGCAGTACTTC. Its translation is CGSSSPGTGTYEQYF.

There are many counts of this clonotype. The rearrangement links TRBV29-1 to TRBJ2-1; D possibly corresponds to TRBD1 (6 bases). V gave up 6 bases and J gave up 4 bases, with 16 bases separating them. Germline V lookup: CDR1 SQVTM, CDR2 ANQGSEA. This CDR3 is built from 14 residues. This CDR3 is CSVDTGPPYNEQFF. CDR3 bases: TGCAGCGTAGATACAGGGCCTCCTTACAATGAGCAGTTCTTC.

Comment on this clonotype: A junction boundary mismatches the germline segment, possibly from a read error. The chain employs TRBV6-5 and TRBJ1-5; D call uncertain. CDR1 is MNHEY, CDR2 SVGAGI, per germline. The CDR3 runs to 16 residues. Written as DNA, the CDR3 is TGCGCCAGCAGTGGAGGGATACCATATAGCAATCAGCCCCAGCATTTT. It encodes CASSGGIPYSNQPQHF.

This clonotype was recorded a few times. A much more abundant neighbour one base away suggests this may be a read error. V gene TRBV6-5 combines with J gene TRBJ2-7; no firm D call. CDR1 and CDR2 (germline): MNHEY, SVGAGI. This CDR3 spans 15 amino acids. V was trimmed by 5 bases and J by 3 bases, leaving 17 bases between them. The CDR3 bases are TGTGCCAGCAGTCTTCCCTCCAGGTGGTACTACGAGCAGTACTTC. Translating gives CASSLPSRWYYEQYF.

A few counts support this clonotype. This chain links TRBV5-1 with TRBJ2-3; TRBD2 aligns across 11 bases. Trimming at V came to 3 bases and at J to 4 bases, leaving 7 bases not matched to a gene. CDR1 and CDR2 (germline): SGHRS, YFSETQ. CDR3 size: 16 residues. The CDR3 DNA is TGCGCCAGCAGCTCGACTAGCGGGAAATTGTCAGATACGCAGTATTTT. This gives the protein CASSSTSGKLSDTQYF.

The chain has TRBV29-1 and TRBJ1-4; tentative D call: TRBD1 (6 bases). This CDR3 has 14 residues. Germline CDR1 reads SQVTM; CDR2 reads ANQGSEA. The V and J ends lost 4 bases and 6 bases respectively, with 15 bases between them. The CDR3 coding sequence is TGCAGCGTTGTCCTGGGGGCGCGTCATGAAAAACTGTTTTTT. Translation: CSVVLGARHEKLFF.

The CDR3 here is CAWSRTTSANEQFF. DNA for the CDR3: TGTGCCTGGAGTCGAACGACTAGCGCCAATGAGCAGTTCTTC. This chain joins TRBV30 and TRBJ2-1, with 8 bases matching TRBD2. The J segment lost 6 bases and the V segment lost 2 bases, leaving 6 bases of the junction unmatched. CDR3 size: 14 residues. Per the germline V gene, CDR1 is GTSNPN and CDR2 is SVGIG (reference sequence).

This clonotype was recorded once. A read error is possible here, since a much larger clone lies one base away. This chain's CDR3 is CSVEAGLASFYNEQFF. In DNA, the CDR3 is TGCAGCGTTGAGGCGGGACTCGCGAGCTTCTACAATGAGCAGTTCTTC. The chain has TRBV29-1 and TRBJ2-1; D is possibly TRBD2 (6 bases). The CDR3 loop spans 16 amino acids. The germline V and J ends were trimmed by 3 bases and 3 bases, with 18 bases remaining between them. Germline CDR1 reads SQVTM; CDR2 reads ANQGSEA.

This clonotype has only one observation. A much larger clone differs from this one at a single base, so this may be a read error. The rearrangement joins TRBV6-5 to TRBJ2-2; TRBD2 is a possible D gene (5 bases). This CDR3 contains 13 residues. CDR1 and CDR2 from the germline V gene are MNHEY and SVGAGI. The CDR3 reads CASSYSLDGELLF. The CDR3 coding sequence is TGTGCCAGCAGTTACTCGCTTGACGGGGAGCTGTTATTT.

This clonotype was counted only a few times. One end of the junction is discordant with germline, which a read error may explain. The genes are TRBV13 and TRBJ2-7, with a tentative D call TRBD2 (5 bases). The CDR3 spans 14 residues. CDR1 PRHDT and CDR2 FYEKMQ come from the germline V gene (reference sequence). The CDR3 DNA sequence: TGTGCCAGCAGCTTAGAGTCGGAGGCCTACGAGCAGTATTTC. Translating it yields CASSLESEAYEQYF. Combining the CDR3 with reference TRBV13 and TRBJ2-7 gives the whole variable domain AAGVIQSPRHLIKEKRETATLKCYPIPRHDTVYWYQQGPGQDPQFLISFYEKMQSDKGSIPDRFSAQQFSDYHSELNMSSLELGDSALYFCASSLESEAYEQYFGPGTRLTVT.

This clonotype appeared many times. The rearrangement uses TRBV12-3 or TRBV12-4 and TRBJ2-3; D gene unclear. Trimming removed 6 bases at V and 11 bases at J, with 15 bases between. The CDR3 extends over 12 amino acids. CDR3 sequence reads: CASRDVGFGQYF. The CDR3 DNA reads TGTGCCAGCAGAGACGTGGGGTTTGGGCAGTATTTT.

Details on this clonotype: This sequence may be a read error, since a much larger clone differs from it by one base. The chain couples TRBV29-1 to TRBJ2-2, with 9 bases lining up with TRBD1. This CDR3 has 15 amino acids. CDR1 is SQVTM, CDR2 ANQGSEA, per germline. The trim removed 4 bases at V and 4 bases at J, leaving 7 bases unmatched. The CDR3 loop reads CSVASGDRVTGELFF. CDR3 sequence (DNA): TGCAGCGTTGCGAGCGGGGACAGGGTCACCGGGGAGCTGTTTTTT.